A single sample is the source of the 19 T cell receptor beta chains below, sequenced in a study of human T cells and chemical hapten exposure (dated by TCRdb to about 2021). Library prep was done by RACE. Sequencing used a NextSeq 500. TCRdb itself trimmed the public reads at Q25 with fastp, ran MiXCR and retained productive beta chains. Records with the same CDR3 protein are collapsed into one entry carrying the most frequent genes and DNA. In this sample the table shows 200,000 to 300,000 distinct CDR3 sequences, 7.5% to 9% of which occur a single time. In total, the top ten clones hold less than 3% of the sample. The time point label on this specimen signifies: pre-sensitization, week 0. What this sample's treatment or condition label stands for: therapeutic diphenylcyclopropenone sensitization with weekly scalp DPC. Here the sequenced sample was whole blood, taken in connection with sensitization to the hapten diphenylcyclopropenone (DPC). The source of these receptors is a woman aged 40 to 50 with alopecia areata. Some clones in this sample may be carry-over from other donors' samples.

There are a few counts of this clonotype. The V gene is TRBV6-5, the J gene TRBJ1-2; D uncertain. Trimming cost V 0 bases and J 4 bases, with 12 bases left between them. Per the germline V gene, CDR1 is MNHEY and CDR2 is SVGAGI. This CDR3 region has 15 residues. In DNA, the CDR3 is TGTGCCAGCAGTTACTCGATTTTGGGATTCTATGGCTACACCTTC. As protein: CASSYSILGFYGYTF.

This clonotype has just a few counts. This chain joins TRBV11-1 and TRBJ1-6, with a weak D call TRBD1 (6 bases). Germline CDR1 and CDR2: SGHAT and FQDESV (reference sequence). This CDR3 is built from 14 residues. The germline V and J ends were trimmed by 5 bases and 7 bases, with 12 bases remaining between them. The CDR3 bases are TGTGCCAGCAGCCAACAGGGTGGGAATTCACCCCTCCACTTT. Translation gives CASSQQGGNSPLHF.

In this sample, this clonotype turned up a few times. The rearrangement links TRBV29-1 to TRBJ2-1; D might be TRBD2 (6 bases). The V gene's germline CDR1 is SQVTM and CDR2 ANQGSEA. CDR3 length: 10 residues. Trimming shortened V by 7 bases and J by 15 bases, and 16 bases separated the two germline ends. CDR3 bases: TGCAGCGCCGGGACTCCGTCGCGGTTCTTC. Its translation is CSAGTPSRFF.

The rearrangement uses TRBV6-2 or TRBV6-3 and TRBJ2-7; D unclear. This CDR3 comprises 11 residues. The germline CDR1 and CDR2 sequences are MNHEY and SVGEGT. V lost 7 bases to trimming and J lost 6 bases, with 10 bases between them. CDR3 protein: CASTYPFEQYF. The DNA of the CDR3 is TGTGCCAGCACCTACCCTTTCGAGCAGTACTTC.

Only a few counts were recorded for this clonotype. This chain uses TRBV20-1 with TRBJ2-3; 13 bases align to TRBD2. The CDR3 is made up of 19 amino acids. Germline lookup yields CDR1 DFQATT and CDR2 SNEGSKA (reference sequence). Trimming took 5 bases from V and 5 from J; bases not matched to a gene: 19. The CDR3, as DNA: TGCAGTGCTGACTTTTGGACTAGCGGGAGATTGCAGGTCCGAGATACGCAGTATTTT. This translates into CSADFWTSGRLQVRDTQYF.

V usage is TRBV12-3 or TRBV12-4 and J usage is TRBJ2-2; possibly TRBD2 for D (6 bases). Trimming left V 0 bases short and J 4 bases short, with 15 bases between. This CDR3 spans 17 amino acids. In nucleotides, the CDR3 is TGTGCCAGCAGTTTAGCGCGCGGGGAGGCTAGCACCGGGGAGCTGTTTTTT. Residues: CASSLARGEASTGELFF.

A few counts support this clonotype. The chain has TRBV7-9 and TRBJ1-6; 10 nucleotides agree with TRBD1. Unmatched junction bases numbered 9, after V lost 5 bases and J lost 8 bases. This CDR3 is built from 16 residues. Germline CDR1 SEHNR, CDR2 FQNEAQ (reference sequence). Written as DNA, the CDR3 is TGTGCCAGCAGCCCCGGCGGGGGACAGGGGTATTCACCCCTCCACTTT. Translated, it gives CASSPGGGQGYSPLHF.

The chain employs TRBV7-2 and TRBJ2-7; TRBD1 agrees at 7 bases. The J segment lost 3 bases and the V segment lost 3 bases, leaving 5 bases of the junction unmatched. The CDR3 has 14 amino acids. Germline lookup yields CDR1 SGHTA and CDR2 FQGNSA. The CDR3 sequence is CASSFGTVFYEQYF. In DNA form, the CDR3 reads TGTGCCAGCAGCTTCGGGACAGTTTTCTACGAGCAGTACTTC.

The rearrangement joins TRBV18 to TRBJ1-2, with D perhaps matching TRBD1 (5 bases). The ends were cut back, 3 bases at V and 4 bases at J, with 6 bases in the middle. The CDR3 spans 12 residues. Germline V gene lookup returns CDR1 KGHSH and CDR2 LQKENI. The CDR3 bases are TGTGCCAGCTCACCGGACATCTATGGCTACACCTTC. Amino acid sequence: CASSPDIYGYTF.

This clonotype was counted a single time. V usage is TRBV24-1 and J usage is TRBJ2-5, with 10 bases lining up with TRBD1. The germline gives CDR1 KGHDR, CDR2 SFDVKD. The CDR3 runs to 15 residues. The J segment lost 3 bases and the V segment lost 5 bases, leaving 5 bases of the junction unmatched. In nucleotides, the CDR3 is TGTGCCACCAGTGGAGGGACAGGGGTAAAAGAGACCCAGTACTTC. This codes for CATSGGTGVKETQYF.

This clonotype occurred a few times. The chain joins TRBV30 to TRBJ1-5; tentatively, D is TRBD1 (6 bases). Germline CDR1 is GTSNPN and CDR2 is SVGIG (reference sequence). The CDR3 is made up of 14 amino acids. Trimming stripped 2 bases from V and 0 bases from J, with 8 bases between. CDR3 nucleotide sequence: TGTGCCTGGAGTAAAGGGGGTAGCAATCAGCCCCAGCATTTT. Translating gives CAWSKGGSNQPQHF.

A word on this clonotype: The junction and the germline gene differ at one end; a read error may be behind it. Here the CDR3 reads CTSLAGPGTDTQYF. The CDR3 DNA reads as TGCACCAGCTTAGCGGGGCCTGGCACAGATACGCAGTATTTT. The chain recombines TRBV5-1 with TRBJ2-3, with TRBD2 matching over 8 bases. Germline CDR1 SGHRS, CDR2 YFSETQ. CDR3 length: 14 residues.

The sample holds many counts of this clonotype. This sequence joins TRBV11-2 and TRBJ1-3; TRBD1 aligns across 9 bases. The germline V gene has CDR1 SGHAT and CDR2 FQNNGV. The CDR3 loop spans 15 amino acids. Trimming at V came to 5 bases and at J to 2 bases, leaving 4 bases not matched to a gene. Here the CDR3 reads CASSPDRGPGNTIYF. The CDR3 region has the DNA TGTGCCAGCAGCCCGGACAGGGGCCCTGGAAACACCATATATTTT.

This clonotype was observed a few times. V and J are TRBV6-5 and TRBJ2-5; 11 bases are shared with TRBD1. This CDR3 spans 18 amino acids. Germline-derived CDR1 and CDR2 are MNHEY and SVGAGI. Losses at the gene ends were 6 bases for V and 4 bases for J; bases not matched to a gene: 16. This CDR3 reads CASSRLGQGASNAETQYF. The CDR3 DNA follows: TGTGCCAGCAGCCGACTTGGACAGGGGGCTAGTAATGCAGAGACCCAGTACTTC.

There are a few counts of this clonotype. DNA of the CDR3: TGCAGTGCGTCCCAGGGGGCAACTAATGAAAAACTGTTTTTT. Translation gives CSASQGATNEKLFF. V and J are TRBV20-1 and TRBJ1-4; the match to TRBD1 covers 7 bases. The CDR3 is 14 residues long. Trimming at V came to 6 bases and at J to 0 bases, leaving 4 bases not matched to a gene. CDR1 and CDR2 (germline): DFQATT, SNEGSKA (reference sequence).

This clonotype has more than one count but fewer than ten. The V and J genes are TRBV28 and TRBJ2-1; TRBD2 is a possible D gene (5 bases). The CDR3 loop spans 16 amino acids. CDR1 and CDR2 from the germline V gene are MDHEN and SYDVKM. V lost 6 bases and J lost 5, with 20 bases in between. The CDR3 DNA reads TGTGCCAGCAGCTCCGATCGGATAGCGTTAGACAATGAGCAGTTCTTC. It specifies CASSSDRIALDNEQFF.

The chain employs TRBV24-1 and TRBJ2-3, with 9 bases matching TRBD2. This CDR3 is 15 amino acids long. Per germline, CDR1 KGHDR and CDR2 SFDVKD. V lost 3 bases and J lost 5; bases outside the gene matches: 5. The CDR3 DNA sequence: TGTGCCACCAGTGATGAAGGTAGCGGGAGAGATACGCAGTATTTT. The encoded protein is CATSDEGSGRDTQYF.

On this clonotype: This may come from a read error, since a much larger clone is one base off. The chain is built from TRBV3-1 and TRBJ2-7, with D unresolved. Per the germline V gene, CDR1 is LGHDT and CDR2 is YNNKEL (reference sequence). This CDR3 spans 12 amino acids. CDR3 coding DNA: TGTACCAGCAGCCCCGAGTTGGGGGAGCAGTACTTC. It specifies CTSSPELGEQYF.

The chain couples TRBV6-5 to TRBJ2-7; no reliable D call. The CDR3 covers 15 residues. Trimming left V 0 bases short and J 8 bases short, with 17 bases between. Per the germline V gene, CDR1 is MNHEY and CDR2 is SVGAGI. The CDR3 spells CASSYSMQTPAQQYF. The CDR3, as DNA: TGTGCCAGCAGTTACTCGATGCAAACACCCGCCCAGCAGTACTTC.